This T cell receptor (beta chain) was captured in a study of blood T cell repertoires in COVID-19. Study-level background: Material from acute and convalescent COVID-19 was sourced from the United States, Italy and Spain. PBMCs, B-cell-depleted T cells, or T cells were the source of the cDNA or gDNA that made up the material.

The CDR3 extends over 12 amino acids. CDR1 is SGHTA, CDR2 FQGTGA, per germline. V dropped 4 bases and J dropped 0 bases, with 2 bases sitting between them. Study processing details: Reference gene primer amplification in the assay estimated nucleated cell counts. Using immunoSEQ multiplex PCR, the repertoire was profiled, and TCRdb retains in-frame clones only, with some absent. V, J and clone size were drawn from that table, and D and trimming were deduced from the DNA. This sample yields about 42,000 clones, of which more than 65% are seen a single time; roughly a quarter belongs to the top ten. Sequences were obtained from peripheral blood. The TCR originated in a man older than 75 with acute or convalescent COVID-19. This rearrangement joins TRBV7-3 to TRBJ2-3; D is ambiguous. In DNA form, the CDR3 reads TGTGCCAGCAGCTCTAGCACAGATACGCAGTATTTT. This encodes CASSSSTDTQYF.